This T cell receptor (beta chain) was identified during a study of blood T cells in healthy people across ages (dated by TCRdb to about 2015). For context, the study as a whole: In model experiments, template switching captured about one uniquely barcoded TCR beta cDNA molecule for every two T cells. The study measured age-related changes in TCR beta repertoire diversity using deep sequencing normalized with unique cDNA molecular identifiers. Four age groups were formed from the donors: young (average 16 years), middle-aged (around 40), aged (62) and long-lived (around 82). To avoid experimental bias, donors of different ages were randomly spread across the sequencing lanes. The study analyzed two additional independent replicas of 1 million unique cDNA reads from the same blood draw for two donors, one aged 18 to 30 and one aged 80 or older. Study-wide conclusions, independent of this receptor: Since profiling was done on bulk unsorted PBMCs, naive and antigen-experienced compartments could not be conclusively compared. Total diversity estimates from one million sequenced T cells were considered lower bounds and underestimates. Because donor CMV infection status was unknown, age-related changes in expanded clonotypes were potentially confounded. Compared with the aged group, the long-lived group had more naive CD4+ T cells, fewer expanded clones and increased TCR diversity, suggesting age selection. Observed TCR beta diversity per million T cells fell roughly linearly with age, and a significant reduction was already apparent by age around 40. There was a strong correlation between observed TCR beta diversity and the percentage of naive T cells measured by flow cytometry.

The roughly 42 donors, aged 6 to 90 years, were systemically healthy Caucasian individuals from Russia. Each donor gave about 9.8 milliliters of peripheral blood, drawn into EDTA-treated Vacutainer tubes. PBMCs were isolated by Ficoll-Paque density-gradient centrifugation, with at least 7 million obtained per sample. Total RNA, at least 5.5 micrograms per sample, was extracted from PBMCs with Trizol reagent. For every donor, an aliquot of PBMCs went through flow cytometry to measure the percentages of naive CD45RAhigh/CD27high T cells. Libraries were constructed by 5' RACE. The sample was run on an Illumina HiSeq 2500. A second PCR of roughly 7 to 12 cycles was performed with a sample-barcoded 5' primer and a J-beta primer mix. A template-switch 5' adaptor carrying 12 random nucleotides introduced a unique molecular identifier onto each TCR beta cDNA molecule. At least 2.5 million CDR3-containing paired-end reads were obtained from each sample. The Mint cDNA synthesis kit, primed by a TRBC-specific oligonucleotide, was used to synthesize first-strand cDNA from all RNA. All cDNA was treated with uracil-DNA glycosylase and then went through a first 18-cycle PCR with the universal primers M1SS and BC2_uni_R. From the authors' description of their analysis: Normalization of each sample was performed by random selection of 1 million high-quality reads, each carrying a distinct molecular identifier. Reads sharing molecular identifiers were discarded rather than binned into consensus sequences. MiTCR, run with a Q25 quality threshold and the strictest error-elimination algorithm, handled CDR3 identification, clonotype clustering and error correction. A nonparametric unseen species model using Euler transformation provided a lower-bound estimate of total TCR beta diversity. The raw public reads went through TCRdb reprocessing: fastp at Q25, MiXCR clone calling, in-frame beta chains kept. Rows matching on CDR3 protein sequence are summarized as one entry with the most common DNA and genes. These V and J calls are TCRdb output, not the study's own analysis. This sample holds about 830,000 distinct CDR3 sequences; 60% to 80% were observed only once. The top ten hold about a quarter of the sample.

As regards this clonotype: Its antigen is unknown. Base qualities were left out, and no much larger clone turns up one base away.

The sequence was collected from a man aged 30 to 45 in good health. Material: blood.

The DNA sequence follows: TGTGCCAGCAGCTTAGCGCTAACAGTTGTCTATGGCTACACCTTC. This translates into CASSLALTVVYGYTF. The receptor chain draws on TRBV7-9 and TRBJ1-2; no D segment can be confidently identified. V loses 0 bases of germline sequence and J loses 4 bases, and the interval between the two ends is 12 bases. From the cysteine through the phenylalanine, the CDR3 covers 15 amino acids. Only the CDR3 portion is preserved as DNA: 45 bases, with reading frame beginning at the first base. Based on the germline V gene (reference sequence), the CDR1 and CDR2 sequences are SEHNR and FQNEAQ.